The 14 T cell receptor beta chains below all came from one sample that was sequenced in a study of patients and donors after allogeneic stem cell transplantation. MiXCR was run by TCRdb on the RT-PCR reads, yielding one entry per CDR3 protein. This repertoire shows some 150,000 distinct CDR3 sequences, over 30% found once; its top ten account for about 50%. Input material: blood, either unsorted or a sorted T cell fraction (not recorded which). The origin of the receptors is a human donor who was either an allogeneic HSCT recipient or a stem cell or donor lymphocyte infusion donor (not recorded which). It is not recorded whose cells these are; they may come from a transplant donor.

The chain carries TRBV29-1 and TRBJ2-1; D not certain. Germline values: CDR1 SQVTM, CDR2 ANQGSEA. The V end was cut by 7 bases, the J end by 0 bases, with 13 bases between. The CDR3 covers 14 residues. The CDR3 DNA sequence: TGCAGCGCCAACGGCGAGAGCTCCTACAATGAGCAGTTCTTC. Translated, it gives CSANGESSYNEQFF.

Remarks on this clonotype: A junction end diverges from the germline sequence, so it may reflect a read error. This chain links TRBV5-1 with TRBJ2-6; D is undetermined. CDR1 and CDR2 from the germline V gene are SGHRS and YFSETQ. The CDR3 contains 16 residues. The CDR3 loop reads CASSLVSSSGANVLTF. For the CDR3, the DNA is TGCGCAAGCAGTTTAGTGTCTTCCTCTGGGGCCAACGTCCTGACTTTC.

The chain uses TRBV20-1 and TRBJ1-3; D gene ambiguous. The CDR3 is 14 amino acids. Germline-derived CDR1 and CDR2 are DFQATT and SNEGSKA (reference sequence). Trimming removed 1 base from V and 0 bases from J, with 7 bases in between. The CDR3 is CSARVRDSGNTIYF. CDR3 nucleotide sequence: TGCAGTGCTAGAGTTCGAGACTCTGGAAACACCATATATTTT.

This clonotype has a count of ten or more. The chain is built from TRBV12-3 or TRBV12-4 and TRBJ1-5; TRBD1 agrees at 8 bases. The CDR3 length is 15 residues. V shed 6 bases and J 6 bases; nucleotides not matched to a gene: 10. The CDR3 loop is CASSPRQGSAQPQHF. The CDR3 DNA sequence: TGTGCCAGCAGCCCGAGACAGGGGTCTGCTCAGCCCCAGCATTTT.

This chain connects TRBV27 to TRBJ1-4; D possibly corresponds to TRBD1 (5 bases). The V end was cut by 4 bases, the J end by 0 bases, with 6 bases between. The CDR3 covers 14 residues. Germline loops: CDR1 MNHEY, CDR2 SMNVEV (reference sequence). CDR3 in DNA: TGTGCCAGCAGTTCGACAGCAACTAATGAAAAACTGTTTTTT. Protein: CASSSTATNEKLFF.

The J gene is TRBJ1-1, the V gene TRBV5-5; no firm D call. The CDR3 is 13 residues long. CDR1 and CDR2 (germline): SGHKS, YYEKEE (reference sequence). Trimming took off 6 bases at V and 2 bases at J, with 11 bases between the two ends. The DNA of the CDR3 is TGTGCCAGCACCCTAGGACCTAACACTGAAGCTTTCTTT. Its translation is CASTLGPNTEAFF.

CDR3 in DNA: TGTGCCAGCAGCTTAAATGCAGGCGTCTCTGGAAACACCATATATTTT. It codes for CASSLNAGVSGNTIYF. The genes are TRBV11-2 and TRBJ1-3; unclear D gene. This CDR3 spans 16 amino acids. Germline assignment: CDR1 SGHAT and CDR2 FQNNGV. Trimming removed 2 bases from V and 0 bases from J, with 11 bases in between.

The chain joins TRBV2 to TRBJ2-5; either TRBD1 or TRBD2 may fit D (6 bases each). Germline values: CDR1 SNHLY, CDR2 FYNNEI. The CDR3 spans 12 residues. The germline V and J ends were trimmed by 10 bases and 0 bases, with 9 bases remaining between them. The CDR3 protein is CAIRGDQETQYF. The CDR3 DNA is TGTGCCATTAGGGGGGACCAAGAGACCCAGTACTTC.

This clonotype was picked up a small number of times. V and J are TRBV29-1 and TRBJ1-3; D is unclear. Germline CDR1 is SQVTM and CDR2 is ANQGSEA. Trimming took 5 bases from V and 3 from J, leaving 17 bases between them. This CDR3 spans 15 amino acids. The CDR3 spells CSVLAISSRGNTIYF. The CDR3 DNA follows: TGCAGCGTTTTAGCCATCTCAAGTCGTGGAAACACCATATATTTT.

This clonotype was picked up a small number of times. The J gene is TRBJ1-2, the V gene TRBV20-1; D gene unclear. CDR3 size: 8 residues. CDR1 DFQATT and CDR2 SNEGSKA come from the germline V gene (reference sequence). Trimming removed 8 bases from V and 8 bases from J, with 6 bases in between. The CDR3 protein is CSPLGYTF. Here the CDR3 DNA reads TGCAGTCCCCTGGGCTACACCTTC.

The chain has TRBV6-2 or TRBV6-3 and TRBJ1-2, with 7 positions matching TRBD1. CDR1 is MNHEY, CDR2 SVGEGT, per germline. CDR3 length: 13 residues. The V segment lost 6 bases and the J segment 5 bases; nucleotides outside the gene matches: 6. In DNA form, the CDR3 reads TGTGCCAGCAGCCGGGACAGATCTTATGGCTACACCTTC. It specifies CASSRDRSYGYTF.

This rearrangement joins TRBV28 to TRBJ1-2; D gene uncertain. V lost 2 bases and J lost 7, with 8 bases in between. Germline loops: CDR1 MDHEN, CDR2 SYDVKM. The CDR3 contains 12 residues. Written as DNA, the CDR3 is TGTGCCAGCAGTTTAAGAGAGGGTGGCTACACCTTC. Translating gives CASSLREGGYTF.

This clonotype was detected a few times. The chain has TRBV5-1 and TRBJ2-2; the D gene is possibly TRBD1 (6 bases). CDR3 length equals 14 residues. From germline, CDR1 is SGHRS and CDR2 YFSETQ. Deletions cut 6 bases from V and 5 bases from J, with 14 bases between. The CDR3 DNA is TGCGCCAGCAAGGCAGGGGCGGAAACCGGGGAGCTGTTTTTT. Its translation: CASKAGAETGELFF. The full variable domain, completed using reference TRBV5-1 and TRBJ2-2, is KAGVTQTPRYLIKTRGQQVTLSCSPISGHRSVSWYQQTPGQGLQFLFEYFSETQRNKGNFPGRFSGRQFSNSRSEMNVSTLELGDSALYLCASKAGAETGELFFGEGSRLTVL.

The chain carries TRBV9 and TRBJ1-3; D not certain. V was pared by 3 bases and J by 0 bases, with 13 bases between. CDR1 is SGDLS and CDR2 is YYNGEE in the germline V gene. The CDR3 loop spans 16 amino acids. The CDR3 loop is CASSGTATISGNTIYF. The CDR3 region has the DNA TGTGCCAGCAGCGGAACAGCCACAATCTCTGGAAACACCATATATTTT.